These 12 T cell receptor beta chains share one sample of origin, sequenced in a study of blood T cell repertoires in COVID-19. Sequenced by immunoSEQ multiplex PCR; TCRdb stores in-frame clones only, minus some. This table holds about 130,000 clones, more than 85% found once. The sequenced material came from peripheral blood. Receptors originate from a man aged 60 to 75 with active or convalescent COVID-19.

The V call is TRBV19, the J call TRBJ1-4; 8 bases are shared with TRBD1. This CDR3 is built from 14 residues. CDR1 and CDR2 from the germline V gene are LNHDA and SQIVND (reference sequence). The junction had 5 bases not matched to a gene; V was cut back by 6 bases and J by 5 bases. The CDR3 sequence: CASSTTGGNEKLFF. Here the CDR3 DNA reads TGTGCCAGTAGCACCACAGGGGGGAATGAAAAACTGTTTTTT.

The chain couples TRBV15 to TRBJ1-3; no definite D call. The CDR3 runs to 16 residues. The germline V and J ends were trimmed by 1 base and 2 bases, with 12 bases remaining between them. Germline V gene data show CDR1 as LNHNV and CDR2 as YYDKDF (reference sequence). DNA of the CDR3: TGTGCCACCAGCAGAGTCGCGACAACGGCTGGAAACACCATATATTTT. Its protein product is CATSRVATTAGNTIYF.

The chain is built from TRBV7-8 and TRBJ2-2, with 7 positions matching TRBD2. CDR1 and CDR2 (germline): SGHVS, FQNEAQ. The CDR3 runs 16 residues. V lost 5 bases, J lost 1 base, and 7 bases stayed unmatched. CDR3 sequence reads: CASSGRASGNTGELFF. The CDR3 DNA reads as TGTGCCAGCAGCGGTCGGGCTAGCGGGAACACCGGGGAGCTGTTTTTT.

The J gene is TRBJ1-1, the V gene TRBV29-1; D is possibly TRBD1 (6 bases). CDR3 length: 13 residues. The ends were cut back, 7 bases at V and 1 base at J, with 13 bases in the middle. The germline gives CDR1 SQVTM, CDR2 ANQGSEA. This chain's CDR3 is CSATGSSNTEAFF. The CDR3 region has the DNA TGCAGCGCAACAGGGAGTTCGAACACTGAAGCTTTCTTT.

The rearrangement uses TRBV11-1 and TRBJ1-1; perhaps TRBD1 as D (6 bases). The length of the CDR3 is 13 residues. The germline V gene has CDR1 SGHAT and CDR2 FQDESV (reference sequence). Trimming took 4 bases from V and 4 from J, leaving 10 bases between them. The DNA for the CDR3 is TGTGCCAGCAGCTGGGGAGGGGGCACTGAAGCTTTCTTT. Translation gives CASSWGGGTEAFF.

The CDR3 coding sequence is TGTGCCATCAGTGAGTCCGGGGCAGGGGGCGACTATGGCTACACCTTC. Translated: CAISESGAGGDYGYTF. This chain links TRBV10-3 with TRBJ1-2, with 8 bases aligning to TRBD1. Germline V gene sequence: CDR1 ENHRY, CDR2 SYGVKD. This CDR3 has 16 residues. Unmatched junction bases numbered 6, after V lost 0 bases and J lost 3 bases.

This clone was counted once. This chain uses TRBV10-1 with TRBJ2-4; the match to TRBD2 covers 8 bases. Germline trimming cut 7 bases from V and 16 bases from J; bases unmatched to any gene: 15. The germline V gene encodes CDR1 WNHNN and CDR2 SYGVQD (reference sequence). The CDR3 sequence is 13 residues long. The CDR3 reads CASTPGRGGTPYF. DNA of the CDR3: TGCGCCAGCACCCCCGGCCGGGGGGGAACCCCCTACTTC.

The chain joins TRBV6-5 to TRBJ2-3; D is possibly TRBD2 (6 bases). Germline CDR1 MNHEY, CDR2 SVGAGI. The V gene lost 6 bases and the J gene lost 3 bases, with 16 bases spanning the gap. This CDR3 has 15 residues. CDR3 residues: CASRIRLVGTDTQYF. The CDR3 bases are TGTGCCAGCAGGATAAGACTAGTGGGAACAGATACGCAGTATTTT.

The J gene is TRBJ1-5, the V gene TRBV28; TRBD1 is a possible D gene (6 bases). The CDR3 covers 16 residues. Trimming left V 1 base short and J 0 bases short, with 10 bases between. CDR1 is MDHEN, CDR2 SYDVKM, per germline. The CDR3 sequence: CASSLFRTVSNQPQHF. CDR3 nucleotides: TGTGCCAGCAGTTTATTTAGGACAGTTAGCAATCAGCCCCAGCATTTT.

The V and J genes are TRBV5-1 and TRBJ1-1, with D hard to call. Germline lookup yields CDR1 SGHRS and CDR2 YFSETQ. V gave up 4 bases and J gave up 1 base, with 8 bases separating them. This CDR3 comprises 13 residues. The CDR3 region is CASSALQNTEAFF. The CDR3 DNA follows: TGCGCCAGCAGCGCGCTCCAGAACACTGAAGCTTTCTTT.

J is TRBJ2-1 and V is TRBV7-9, with 10 bases identical to TRBD1. Germline CDR1 reads SEHNR; CDR2 reads FQNEAQ (reference sequence). The CDR3 is 16 amino acids. The V gene end was trimmed by 5 bases and the J gene end by 9 bases; junction bases not matched to a gene: 13. This CDR3 reads CASSKRSGQGFGEQFF. The CDR3 bases are TGTGCCAGCAGCAAAAGGTCGGGACAGGGGTTCGGTGAGCAGTTCTTC.

This clone was observed a single time. The chain couples TRBV28 to TRBJ1-1; perhaps TRBD1 as D (5 bases). The V end was cut by 0 bases, the J end by 4 bases, with 12 bases between. The V gene's germline CDR1 is MDHEN and CDR2 SYDVKM. This CDR3 is built from 15 residues. Here the CDR3 DNA reads TGTGCCAGCAGTTTATGGCCCGGGGGGGGCACTGAAGCTTTCTTT. As protein: CASSLWPGGGTEAFF.